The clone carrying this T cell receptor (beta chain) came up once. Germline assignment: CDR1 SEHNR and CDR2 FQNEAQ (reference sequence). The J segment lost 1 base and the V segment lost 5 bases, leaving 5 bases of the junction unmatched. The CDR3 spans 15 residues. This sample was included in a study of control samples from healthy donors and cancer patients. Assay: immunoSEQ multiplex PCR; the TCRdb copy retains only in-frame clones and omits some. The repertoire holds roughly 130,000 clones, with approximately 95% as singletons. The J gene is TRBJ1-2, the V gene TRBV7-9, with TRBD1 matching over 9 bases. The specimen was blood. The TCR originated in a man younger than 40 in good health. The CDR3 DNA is TGTGCCAGCAGCAACAGACAGGGGGGTAACTATGGCTACACCTTC. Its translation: CASSNRQGGNYGYTF.